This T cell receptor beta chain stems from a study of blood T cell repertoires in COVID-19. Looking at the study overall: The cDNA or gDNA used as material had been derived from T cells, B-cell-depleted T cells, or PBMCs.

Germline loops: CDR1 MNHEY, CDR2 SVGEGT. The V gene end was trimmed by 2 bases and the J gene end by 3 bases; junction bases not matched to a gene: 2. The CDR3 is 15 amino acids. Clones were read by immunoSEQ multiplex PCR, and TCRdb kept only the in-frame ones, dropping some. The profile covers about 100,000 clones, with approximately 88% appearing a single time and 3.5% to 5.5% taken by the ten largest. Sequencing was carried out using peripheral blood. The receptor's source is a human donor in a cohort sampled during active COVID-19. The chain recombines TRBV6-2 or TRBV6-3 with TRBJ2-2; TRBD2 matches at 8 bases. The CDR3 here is CASSYGRGDTGELFF. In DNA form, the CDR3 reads TGTGCCAGCAGTTACGGGCGGGGGGACACCGGGGAGCTGTTTTTT.